These 19 T cell receptor beta chains originate from one sample sequenced in a study of regulatory T cells in long-lasting Graves disease. The time point: newly diagnosed GD, antithyroid drugs for less than 3 months. The authors made the TCR library using RNA they extracted from PBMCs. Assembly of TCR beta libraries relied on iRepertoire HTBI primers together with Arm-PCR of CDR3 regions. TCRdb re-called the multiplex PCR reads with MiXCR, one entry per CDR3 protein. This table has hundreds of thousands of distinct CDR3 sequences, about 15% appearing once. These same records also appear under a second study, on T cells in Graves' hyperthyroidism and ophthalmopathy.

The starting material was peripheral blood mononuclear cells (PBMCs), obtained at new diagnosis, from a patient treated with antithyroid drugs. These receptors came from a woman between 40 and 65 years old with Graves disease.

This clonotype was observed many times. The chain has TRBV12-3 or TRBV12-4 and TRBJ2-7; D possibly corresponds to TRBD2 (5 bases). Trimming removed 6 bases at V and 0 bases at J, with 12 bases between. This CDR3 has 14 residues. The CDR3 protein is CASSGTSPSYEQYF. For the CDR3, the DNA is TGTGCCAGCAGCGGTACTAGTCCCTCCTACGAGCAGTACTTC.

Regarding this clonotype: A much larger clone differs from this one at a single base, so this may be a read error. V usage is TRBV7-8 and J usage is TRBJ1-2, with D perhaps TRBD1 (6 bases). Germline values: CDR1 SGHVS, CDR2 FQNEAQ. V shed 3 bases and J shed 2 bases, with 16 bases lying between them. The CDR3 is 16 amino acids. The CDR3 loop reads CASSFVLGQPNYGYTF. The CDR3 DNA sequence: TGTGCCAGCAGCTTTGTCTTAGGACAGCCAAACTATGGCTACACCTTC.

This chain's CDR3 is CASSLTYGDTQYF. For the CDR3, the DNA is TGTGCCAGCAGCTTGACTTACGGGGATACGCAGTATTTT. The chain carries TRBV7-9 and TRBJ2-3; D ambiguous. Trimming removed 3 bases at V and 6 bases at J, with 10 bases between. CDR3 length equals 13 residues. Germline V gene lookup returns CDR1 SEHNR and CDR2 FQNEAQ (reference sequence).

This clonotype was observed many times. The CDR3 DNA reads as TGTGCCAGCATCCCCGTCTTGGATACGCAGTATTTT. It is translated as CASIPVLDTQYF. V is TRBV7-9 and J is TRBJ2-3; D is undetermined. Germline V gene sequence: CDR1 SEHNR, CDR2 FQNEAQ (reference sequence). The V and J ends lost 7 bases and 6 bases respectively, with 11 bases between them. The CDR3 contains 12 residues.

This clonotype was seen only a few times. This chain joins TRBV5-1 and TRBJ2-7; perhaps TRBD1 as D (5 bases). V lost 4 bases to trimming and J lost 2 bases, with 13 bases between them. The CDR3 totals 14 residues. Germline-derived CDR1 and CDR2 are SGHRS and YFSETQ. In DNA form, the CDR3 reads TGCGCCAGCAGCGAGGCCACAGGAGCCTACGAGCAGTACTTC. It yields the protein CASSEATGAYEQYF. The full variable domain, rest sourced from reference TRBV5-1 and TRBJ2-7, is KAGVTQTPRYLIKTRGQQVTLSCSPISGHRSVSWYQQTPGQGLQFLFEYFSETQRNKGNFPGRFSGRQFSNSRSEMNVSTLELGDSALYLCASSEATGAYEQYFGPGTRLTVT.

In this sample, this clonotype turned up many times. V usage is TRBV11-3 and J usage is TRBJ2-2, with unresolved D. V was trimmed by 5 bases and J by 4 bases, leaving 8 bases between them. This CDR3 is 13 amino acids long. Germline loops: CDR1 SGHNT, CDR2 YENEEA. CDR3: CASSLRLTGELFF. As DNA, the CDR3 is TGTGCCAGCAGCCTTCGTCTCACCGGGGAGCTGTTTTTT.

This clonotype showed up just a few times. A much larger clonotype is one base distant, so this may be a read error. This chain uses TRBV6-1 with TRBJ2-7, with D possibly called TRBD1 or TRBD2 (5 bases each). The CDR3 covers 14 residues. Germline CDR1 is MNHNS and CDR2 is SASEGT. Trimming cost V 7 bases and J 0 bases, with 13 bases left between them. CDR3 sequence (DNA): TGTGCCAGCAACCCACAGGCGGGCTCCTACGAGCAGTACTTC. Its protein is CASNPQAGSYEQYF.

Regarding this clonotype: A much larger clone differs from this one at a single base, so this may be a read error. The chain uses TRBV20-1 and TRBJ2-3; 12 bases align to TRBD2. The CDR3 runs 16 residues. The germline CDR1 and CDR2 sequences are DFQATT and SNEGSKA (reference sequence). Losses at the gene ends were 3 bases for V and 10 bases for J; bases not matched to a gene: 14. The CDR3 region is CSASPLAGGGIDAQYF. CDR3 coding DNA: TGCAGTGCTAGCCCCCTAGCGGGGGGGGGCATTGATGCGCAGTATTTT.

The chain links TRBV4-1 to TRBJ1-5, with TRBD1 matching over 7 bases. The CDR3 contains 16 residues. The V segment lost 0 bases and the J segment 4 bases; nucleotides outside the gene matches: 6. Looked up from germline, CDR1 is MGHRA and CDR2 is YSYEKL. The CDR3 sequence is CASSQDQGVQNQPQHF. The DNA of the CDR3 is TGCGCCAGCAGCCAAGACCAGGGGGTTCAAAATCAGCCCCAGCATTTT.

This clonotype was recorded once. With a much larger clone just one base away, this may be a read error. The V call is TRBV11-2, the J call TRBJ2-7; D might be TRBD2 (5 bases). Deletions cut 7 bases from V and 7 bases from J, with 32 bases between. There are 18 residues in the CDR3. Germline CDR1 and CDR2: SGHAT and FQNNGV. The CDR3 here is CASNLASPAYLPPGEQYF. The CDR3, as DNA: TGTGCCAGCAACTTGGCCTCTCCGGCGTATCTACCCCCGGGGGAGCAGTACTTC.

CDR3 sequence (DNA): TGTGCCAGCAGCCAAGAAAGAAACTCCTACGAGCAGTACTTC. This encodes CASSQERNSYEQYF. The chain links TRBV7-2 to TRBJ2-7; D not certain. Trimming removed 5 bases at V and 0 bases at J, with 11 bases between. CDR3 size: 14 residues. Germline V CDR1 and CDR2: SGHTA, FQGNSA.

The J gene is TRBJ2-7, the V gene TRBV10-2, with D perhaps TRBD1 (6 bases). The V end lost 3 bases, the J end lost 9 bases, and 12 bases lay between the germline ends. Germline loops: CDR1 WSHSY, CDR2 SAAADI. CDR3 size: 12 residues. The CDR3 nucleotides read TGCGCCAGCAGTGACATCAGGGGCGTGCAGTACTTC. Translation gives CASSDIRGVQYF.

The rearrangement uses TRBV9 and TRBJ1-1; D possibly corresponds to TRBD1 (6 bases). CDR1 is SGDLS, CDR2 YYNGEE, per germline. Trimming pared 0 bases from V and 7 bases from J, leaving 16 bases between. This CDR3 spans 15 amino acids. The CDR3 reads CASSVEGVGGDEAFF. In nucleotides, the CDR3 is TGTGCCAGCAGCGTAGAGGGGGTTGGGGGGGATGAAGCTTTCTTT.

This clonotype was seen many times. This chain connects TRBV30 to TRBJ2-7, with D perhaps TRBD1 (6 bases). V lost 1 base and J lost 2, with 9 bases in between. This CDR3 comprises 13 residues. Germline V lookup: CDR1 GTSNPN, CDR2 SVGIG (reference sequence). CDR3 residues: CAWSGTGPYEQYF. The CDR3 coding sequence is TGTGCCTGGAGTGGAACAGGGCCCTACGAGCAGTACTTC. The full variable domain, in which reference TRBV30 and TRBJ2-7 provide the parts outside the CDR3, is SQTIHQWPATLVQPVGSPLSLECTVEGTSNPNLYWYRQAAGRGLQLLFYSVGIGQISSEVPQNLSASRPQDRQFILSSKKLLLSDSGFYLCAWSGTGPYEQYFGPGTRLTVT.

The chain is built from TRBV6-2 or TRBV6-3 and TRBJ2-3; TRBD2 is a possible D gene (8 bases). The CDR3 contains 15 residues. V lost 5 bases and J lost 6, with 18 bases in between. CDR1 and CDR2 from the germline V gene are MNHEY and SVGEGT. CDR3 amino acids: CASSTTGLGGDTQYF. The CDR3 bases are TGTGCCAGCAGTACCACGGGACTAGGGGGCGATACGCAGTATTTT.

This clonotype has a count of ten or more. J is TRBJ2-5 and V is TRBV7-9, with a possible D match to TRBD1 (6 bases). Germline V gene sequence: CDR1 SEHNR, CDR2 FQNEAQ (reference sequence). This CDR3 is built from 16 residues. The germline V and J ends were trimmed by 7 bases and 5 bases, with 23 bases remaining between them. Here the CDR3 DNA reads TGTGCCAGCACCCTTAGTGTTAACAGGGTGGGGGAGACCCAGTACTTC. As protein: CASTLSVNRVGETQYF. Full variable domain (outside the CDR3, taken from reference TRBV7-9 and TRBJ2-5): DTGVSQNPRHKITKRGQNVTFRCDPISEHNRLYWYRQTLGQGPEFLTYFQNEAQLEKSRLLSDRFSAERPKGSFSTLEIQRTEQGDSAMYLCASTLSVNRVGETQYFGPGTRLLVL.

This rearrangement joins TRBV10-3 to TRBJ2-1; a weak D match, TRBD2 (5 bases). The CDR3 runs 14 residues. V was pared by 6 bases and J by 4 bases, with 13 bases between. Germline V gene lookup returns CDR1 ENHRY and CDR2 SYGVKD. DNA of the CDR3: TGTGCCATCAGCCCAGAGGGAAAATACAATGAGCAGTTCTTC. It translates to CAISPEGKYNEQFF.

This clonotype was counted between two and nine times. The rearrangement joins TRBV20-1 to TRBJ1-6, with D hard to call. The CDR3 runs 14 residues. Germline CDR1 and CDR2: DFQATT and SNEGSKA (reference sequence). V dropped 2 bases and J dropped 8 bases, with 13 bases sitting between them. Here the CDR3 DNA reads TGCAGTGCTAGATGGGCAGTCGGGGATTCACCCCTCCACTTT. It yields the protein CSARWAVGDSPLHF.

Concerning this clonotype itself: One base away lies a much larger clone, so this may be a sequencing read error. The chain couples TRBV5-5 to TRBJ1-1; D gene ambiguous. CDR3 size: 14 residues. CDR1 is SGHKS and CDR2 is YYEKEE in the germline V gene (reference sequence). Written as DNA, the CDR3 is TGTGCCAGCACCTTGATAGGGCCTAGCACTGAAGCTTTCTTT. Translation: CASTLIGPSTEAFF.